This entry describes one TCR beta chain. The data were taken from a study of T cell responses to AZD1222 COVID-19 vaccine. The germline CDR1 and CDR2 sequences are SGHTA and FQGNSA. The CDR3 covers 15 residues. Deletions cut 3 bases from V and 1 base from J, with 12 bases between. The assay was immunoSEQ multiplex PCR, and TCRdb's table has in-frame clones only and misses some. The sample includes just over 80,000 clones, about 90% of them seen just once. The gene calls are TRBV7-2 and TRBJ1-1; D is unresolved. This clonotype originated in an adult in good health. The sample was peripheral blood, taken on day 0 of AZD1222 vaccination. The CDR3 is CASSLGGNGNTEAFF. The CDR3 DNA is TGTGCCAGCAGCTTGGGAGGGAACGGGAACACTGAAGCTTTCTTT.